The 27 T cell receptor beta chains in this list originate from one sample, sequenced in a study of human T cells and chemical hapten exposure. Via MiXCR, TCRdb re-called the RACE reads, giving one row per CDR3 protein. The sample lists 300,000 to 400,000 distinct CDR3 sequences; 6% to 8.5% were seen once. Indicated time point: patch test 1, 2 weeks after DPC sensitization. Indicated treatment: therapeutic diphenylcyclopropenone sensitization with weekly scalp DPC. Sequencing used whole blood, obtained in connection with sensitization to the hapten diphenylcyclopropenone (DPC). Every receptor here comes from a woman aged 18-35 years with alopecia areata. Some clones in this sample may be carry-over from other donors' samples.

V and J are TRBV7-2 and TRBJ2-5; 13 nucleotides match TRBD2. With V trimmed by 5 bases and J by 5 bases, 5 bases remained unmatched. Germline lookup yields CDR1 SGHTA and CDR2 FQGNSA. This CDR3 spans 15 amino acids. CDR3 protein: CASSPWTSGGETQYF. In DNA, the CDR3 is TGTGCCAGCAGCCCCTGGACTAGCGGGGGTGAGACCCAGTACTTC.

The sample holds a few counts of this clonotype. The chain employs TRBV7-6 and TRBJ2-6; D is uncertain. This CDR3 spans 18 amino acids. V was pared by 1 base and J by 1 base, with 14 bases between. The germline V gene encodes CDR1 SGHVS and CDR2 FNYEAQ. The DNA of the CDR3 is TGTGCCAGCAGCTTAGATCCATCTGGATCTTCTGGGGCCAACGTCCTGACTTTC. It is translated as CASSLDPSGSSGANVLTF. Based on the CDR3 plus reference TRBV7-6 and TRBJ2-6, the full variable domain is GAGVSQSPRYKVTKRGQDVALRCDPISGHVSLYWYRQALGQGPEFLTYFNYEAQQDKSGLPNDRFSAERPEGSISTLTIQRTEQRDSAMYRCASSLDPSGSSGANVLTFGAGSRLTVL.

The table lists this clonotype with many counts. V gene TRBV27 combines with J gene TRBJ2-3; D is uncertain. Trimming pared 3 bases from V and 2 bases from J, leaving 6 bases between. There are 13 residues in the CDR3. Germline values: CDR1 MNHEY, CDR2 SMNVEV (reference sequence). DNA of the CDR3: TGTGCCAGCAGTTTCCGCCCCACAGATACGCAGTATTTT. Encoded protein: CASSFRPTDTQYF.

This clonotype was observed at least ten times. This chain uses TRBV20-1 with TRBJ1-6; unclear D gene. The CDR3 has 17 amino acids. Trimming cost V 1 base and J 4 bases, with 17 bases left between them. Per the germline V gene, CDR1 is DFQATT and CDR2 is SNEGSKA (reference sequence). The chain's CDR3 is CSARGVQLGVYNSPLHF. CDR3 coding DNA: TGCAGTGCTAGAGGAGTGCAACTTGGAGTATATAATTCACCCCTCCACTTT.

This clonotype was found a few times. Here the CDR3 DNA reads TGTGCCAGCAGTTCAGTTACAGTAGGTACAGCTACGTATGGCTACACCTTC. This sequence encodes CASSSVTVGTATYGYTF. The chain recombines TRBV27 with TRBJ1-2; D gene uncertain. Germline V gene sequence: CDR1 MNHEY, CDR2 SMNVEV (reference sequence). The V gene lost 4 bases and the J gene lost 5 bases, with 23 bases spanning the gap. The CDR3 is 17 amino acids.

The CDR3 loop is CAISRDEGETQYF. The CDR3 DNA sequence: TGTGCCATCAGTAGGGACGAGGGGGAGACCCAGTACTTC. This chain uses TRBV10-3 with TRBJ2-5; D may match TRBD1 or TRBD2 (5 bases each). Trimming took off 5 bases at V and 5 bases at J, with 12 bases between the two ends. The CDR3 has 13 amino acids. Looked up from germline, CDR1 is ENHRY and CDR2 is SYGVKD.

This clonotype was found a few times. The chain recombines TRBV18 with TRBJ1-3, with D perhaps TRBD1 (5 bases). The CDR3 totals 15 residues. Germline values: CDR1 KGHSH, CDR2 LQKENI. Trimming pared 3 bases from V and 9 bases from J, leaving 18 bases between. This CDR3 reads CASSPRPRGSATIYF. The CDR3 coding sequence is TGTGCCAGCTCACCTAGACCAAGGGGATCGGCCACCATATATTTT.

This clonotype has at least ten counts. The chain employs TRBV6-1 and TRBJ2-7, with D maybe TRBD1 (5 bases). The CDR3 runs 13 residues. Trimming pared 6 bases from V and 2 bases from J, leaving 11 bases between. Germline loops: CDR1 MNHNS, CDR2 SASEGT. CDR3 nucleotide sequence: TGTGCCAGCAGAGTTACAGGACCCTACGAGCAGTACTTC. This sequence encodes CASRVTGPYEQYF.

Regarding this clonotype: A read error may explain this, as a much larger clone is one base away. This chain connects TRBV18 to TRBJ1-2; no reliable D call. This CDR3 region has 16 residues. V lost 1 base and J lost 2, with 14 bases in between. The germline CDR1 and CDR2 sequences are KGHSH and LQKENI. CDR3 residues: CASSPRRQKQNYGYTF. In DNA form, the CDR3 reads TGTGCCAGCTCACCACGAAGGCAGAAGCAAAACTATGGCTACACCTTC.

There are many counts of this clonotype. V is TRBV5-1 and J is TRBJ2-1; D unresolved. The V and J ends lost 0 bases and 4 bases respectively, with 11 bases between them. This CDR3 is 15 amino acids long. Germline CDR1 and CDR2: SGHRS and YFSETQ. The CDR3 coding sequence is TGCGCCAGCAGCTTGGCCGGATTAGTTTACAATGAGCAGTTCTTC. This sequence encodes CASSLAGLVYNEQFF.

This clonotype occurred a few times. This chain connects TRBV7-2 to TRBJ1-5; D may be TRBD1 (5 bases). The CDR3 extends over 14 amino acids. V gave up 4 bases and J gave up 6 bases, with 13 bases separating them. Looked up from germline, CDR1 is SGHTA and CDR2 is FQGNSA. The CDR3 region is CASSSERGPQPQHF. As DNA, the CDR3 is TGTGCCAGCAGCTCCGAAAGGGGCCCTCAGCCCCAGCATTTT.

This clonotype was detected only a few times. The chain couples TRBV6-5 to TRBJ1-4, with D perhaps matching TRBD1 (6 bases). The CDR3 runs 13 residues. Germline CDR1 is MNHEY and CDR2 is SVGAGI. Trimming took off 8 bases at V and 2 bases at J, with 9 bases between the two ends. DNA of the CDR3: TGTGCCAGCGGGGGCTGGACTAATGAAAAACTGTTTTTT. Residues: CASGGWTNEKLFF.

CDR3 DNA sequence: TGTGCCAGCAATTCGGGACCCTGGTGGACCGGGGAGCTGTTTTTT. It codes for CASNSGPWWTGELFF. This chain uses TRBV28 with TRBJ2-2, with D possibly being TRBD1 or TRBD2 (5 bases each). Trimming removed 7 bases at V and 5 bases at J, with 17 bases between. Germline V gene lookup returns CDR1 MDHEN and CDR2 SYDVKM. CDR3 length: 15 amino acids.

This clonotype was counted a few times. CDR3 region: CASSWGQEKGTGELFF. The CDR3, as DNA: TGTGCCAGCAGTTGGGGTCAGGAGAAGGGAACCGGGGAGCTGTTTTTT. The rearrangement uses TRBV12-3 or TRBV12-4 and TRBJ2-2; D remains unclear. The CDR3 length is 16 residues. The ends were cut back, 4 bases at V and 5 bases at J, with 17 bases in the middle.

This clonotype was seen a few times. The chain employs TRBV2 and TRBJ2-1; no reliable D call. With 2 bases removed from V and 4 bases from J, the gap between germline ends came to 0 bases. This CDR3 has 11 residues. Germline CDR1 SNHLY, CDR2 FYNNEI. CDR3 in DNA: TGTGCCAGCAGTGAATACAATGAGCAGTTCTTC. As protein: CASSEYNEQFF.

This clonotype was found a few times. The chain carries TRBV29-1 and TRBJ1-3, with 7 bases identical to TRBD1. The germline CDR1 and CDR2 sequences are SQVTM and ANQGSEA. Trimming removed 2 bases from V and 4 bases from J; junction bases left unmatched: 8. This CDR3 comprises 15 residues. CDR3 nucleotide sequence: TGCAGCGTTGAAAGCCCCGACAGGGAAGGAAACACCATATATTTT. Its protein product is CSVESPDREGNTIYF.

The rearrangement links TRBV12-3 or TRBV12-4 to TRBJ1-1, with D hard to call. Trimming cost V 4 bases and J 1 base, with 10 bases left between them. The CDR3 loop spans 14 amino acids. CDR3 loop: CASSSGLSNTEAFF. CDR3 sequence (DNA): TGTGCCAGCAGTTCTGGTTTGTCGAACACTGAAGCTTTCTTT.

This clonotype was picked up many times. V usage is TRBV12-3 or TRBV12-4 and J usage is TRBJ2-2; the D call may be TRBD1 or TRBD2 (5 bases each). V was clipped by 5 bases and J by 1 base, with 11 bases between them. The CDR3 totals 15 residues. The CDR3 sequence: CASSPGTGNTGELFF. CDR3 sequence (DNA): TGTGCCAGCAGTCCCGGGACGGGGAACACCGGGGAGCTGTTTTTT.

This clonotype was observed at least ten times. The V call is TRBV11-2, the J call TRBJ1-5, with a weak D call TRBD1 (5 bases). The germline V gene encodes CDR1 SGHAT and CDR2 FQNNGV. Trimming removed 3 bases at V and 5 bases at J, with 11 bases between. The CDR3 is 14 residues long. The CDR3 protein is CASSFSGLHQPQHF. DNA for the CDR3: TGTGCCAGCAGCTTTTCGGGACTGCATCAGCCCCAGCATTTT.

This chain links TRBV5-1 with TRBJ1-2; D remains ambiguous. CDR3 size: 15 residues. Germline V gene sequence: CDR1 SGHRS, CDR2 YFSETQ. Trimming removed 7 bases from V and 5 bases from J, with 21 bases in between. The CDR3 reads CASGPVTRPPYGYTF. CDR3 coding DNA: TGCGCCAGCGGCCCGGTAACCAGACCTCCTTATGGCTACACCTTC.

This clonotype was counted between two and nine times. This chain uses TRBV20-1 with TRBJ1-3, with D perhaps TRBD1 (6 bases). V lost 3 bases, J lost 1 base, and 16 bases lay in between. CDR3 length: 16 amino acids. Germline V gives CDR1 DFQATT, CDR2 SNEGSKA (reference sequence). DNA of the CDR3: TGCAGTGCTAGTCCCATAGGTACAGGGTCTGGAAACACCATATATTTT. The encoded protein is CSASPIGTGSGNTIYF.

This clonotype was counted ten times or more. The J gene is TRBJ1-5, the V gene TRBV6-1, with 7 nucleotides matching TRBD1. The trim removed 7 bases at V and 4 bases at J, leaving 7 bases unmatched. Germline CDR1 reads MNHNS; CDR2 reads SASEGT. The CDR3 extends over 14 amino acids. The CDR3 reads CASTRTGRNQPQHF. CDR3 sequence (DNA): TGTGCCAGCACCAGGACAGGCAGAAATCAGCCCCAGCATTTT.

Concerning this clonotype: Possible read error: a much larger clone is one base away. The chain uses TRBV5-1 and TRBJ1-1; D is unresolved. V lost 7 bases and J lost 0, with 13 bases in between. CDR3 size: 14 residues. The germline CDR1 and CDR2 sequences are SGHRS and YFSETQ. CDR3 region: CASDPTSMNTEAFF. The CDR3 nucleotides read TGCGCCAGCGATCCTACTTCCATGAACACTGAAGCTTTCTTT.

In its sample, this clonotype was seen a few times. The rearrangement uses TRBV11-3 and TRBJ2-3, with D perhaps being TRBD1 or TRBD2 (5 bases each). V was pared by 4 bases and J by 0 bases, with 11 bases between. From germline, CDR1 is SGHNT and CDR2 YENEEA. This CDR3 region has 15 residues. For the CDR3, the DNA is TGTGCCAGCAGCTCCGTGGGGGATAGCACAGATACGCAGTATTTT. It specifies CASSSVGDSTDTQYF.

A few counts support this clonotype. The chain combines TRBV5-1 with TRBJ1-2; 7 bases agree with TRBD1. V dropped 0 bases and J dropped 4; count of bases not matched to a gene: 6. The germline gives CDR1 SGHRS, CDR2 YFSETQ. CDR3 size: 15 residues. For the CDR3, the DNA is TGCGCCAGCAGCTTGGGACAGGGAGATTCCTATGGCTACACCTTC. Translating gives CASSLGQGDSYGYTF.

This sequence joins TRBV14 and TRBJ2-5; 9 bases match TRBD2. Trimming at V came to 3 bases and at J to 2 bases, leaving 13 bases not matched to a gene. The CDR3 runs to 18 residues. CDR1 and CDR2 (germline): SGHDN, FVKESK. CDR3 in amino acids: CASSHMLKTSGRQETQYF. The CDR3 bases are TGTGCCAGCAGCCATATGCTGAAGACTAGCGGTCGTCAAGAGACCCAGTACTTC.

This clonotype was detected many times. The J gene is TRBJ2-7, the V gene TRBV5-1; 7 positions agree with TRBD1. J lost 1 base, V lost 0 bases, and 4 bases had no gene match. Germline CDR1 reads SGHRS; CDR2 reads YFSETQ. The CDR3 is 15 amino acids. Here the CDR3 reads CASSLGGTESYEQYF. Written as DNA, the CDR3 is TGCGCCAGCAGCTTGGGGGGGACAGAATCCTACGAGCAGTACTTC.